The entry below gives a single T cell receptor (beta chain) sequence along with its context. Its target is not known. CDR1 is SGHDT, CDR2 YYEEEE, per germline. With 2 bases removed from V and 8 bases from J, the gap between germline ends came to 13 bases. This CDR3 region has 13 residues. This sample stems from a study of cytomegalovirus exposure and HLA in healthy donors. Whole-study findings and limits: Productive status was seen about 87% or about 30% of the time for most TCR beta V segments in an earlier analysis.

PCR primers comprised 60 Vbeta and 13 Jbeta primers. TCRdb's copy holds only in-frame clones and misses some; the assay was immunoSEQ multiplex PCR. Here the sample spans more than 50,000 clones, approximately 70% being singletons. Sequencing was done on a sample of PBMCs. The sequence was obtained from a woman aged 55-75 years in good health and CMV-seropositive. The chain is built from TRBV5-6 and TRBJ1-1; a weak D match, TRBD1 (6 bases). The CDR3 here is CASSFGTQPEAFF. The CDR3 bases are TGTGCCAGCAGCTTTGGGACACAACCCGAAGCTTTCTTT.